This T cell receptor (beta chain) was captured by sequencing in a study of OX40 agonist ivuxolimab in advanced cancers. Study-level background: Patients with hepatocellular carcinoma, melanoma, renal cell or head and neck cancer made up the dose-escalation patients. Previous treatment with anti-PD-1, anti-PD-L1 or anti-CTLA-4 therapy was allowed; 40% had received some.

This clone was recorded only once. What it recognizes is unknown. Study-wide points: Low normalized T-cell clonal expansion was additionally recorded for some nonresponders.

The assay was immunoSEQ multiplex PCR, and TCRdb's table has in-frame clones only and misses some. The table has roughly 120,000 clones, 75% to 90% seen once; the top ten hold 0.55%. CDR3 length equals 14 residues. The V and J ends lost 3 bases and 6 bases respectively, with 12 bases between them. The V gene's germline CDR1 is MNHNS and CDR2 SASEGT. The specimen was CD4+ or CD8+ T cells sorted from blood, collected in a trial of the OX40 agonist ivuxolimab. The gene calls are TRBV6-1 and TRBJ1-3, with D unresolved. The source of this sequence is an adult with an advanced solid tumor such as melanoma, head and neck, liver or kidney cancer. The CDR3 protein is CASSDRPRENTIYF. CDR3 sequence (DNA): TGTGCCAGCAGTGACAGGCCTAGGGAAAACACCATATATTTT.